This TCR beta chain was captured by sequencing in a study of patients and donors after allogeneic stem cell transplantation. V dropped 3 bases and J dropped 5 bases, with 14 bases sitting between them. CDR3 length: 14 residues. Germline loops: CDR1 SGHDT, CDR2 YYEEEE. One entry per CDR3 protein, called by TCRdb with MiXCR from the RT-PCR reads. The table lists 150,000 to 200,000 distinct CDR3 sequences, over 25% of them singletons. This rearrangement joins TRBV5-6 to TRBJ2-5; either TRBD1 or TRBD2 may fit D (5 bases each). The source is a human donor who was either an allogeneic HSCT recipient or a stem cell or donor lymphocyte infusion donor (not recorded which). It is not recorded whose cells these are; they may come from a transplant donor. The material sequenced was blood, either unsorted or a sorted T cell fraction (not recorded which). CDR3 bases: TGTGCCAGCAGCTCCGAGGGGCGCGATGAGACCCAGTACTTC. It specifies CASSSEGRDETQYF.